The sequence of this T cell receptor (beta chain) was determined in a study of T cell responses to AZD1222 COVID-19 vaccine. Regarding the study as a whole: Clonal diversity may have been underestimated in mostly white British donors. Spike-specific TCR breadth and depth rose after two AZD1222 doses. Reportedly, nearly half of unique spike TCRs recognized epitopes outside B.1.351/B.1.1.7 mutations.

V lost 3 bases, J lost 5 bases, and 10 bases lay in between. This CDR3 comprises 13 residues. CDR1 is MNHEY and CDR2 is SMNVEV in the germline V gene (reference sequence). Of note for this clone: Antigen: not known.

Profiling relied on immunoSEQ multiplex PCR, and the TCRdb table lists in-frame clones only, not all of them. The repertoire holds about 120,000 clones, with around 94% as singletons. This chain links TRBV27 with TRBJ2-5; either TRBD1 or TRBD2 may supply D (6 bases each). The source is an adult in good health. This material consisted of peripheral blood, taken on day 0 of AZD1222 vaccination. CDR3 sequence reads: CASSFGGGETQYF. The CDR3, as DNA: TGTGCCAGCAGTTTTGGAGGGGGGGAGACCCAGTACTTC.